This T cell receptor (beta chain) comes out of a study of Graves' ophthalmopathy and Graves' hyperthyroidism. As for the study in general: Blood was drawn at initial diagnosis, before any treatment.

Ophthalmopathy donors were characterized by moderate-to-severe activity, CAS of at least 3, NOSPECS of at least 4, and duration under 3 months. PBMCs stemmed from roughly 9.4 ml of fresh peripheral blood. Regarding the study as a whole: Blood was where most expanded thyroid clonotypes above 0.001 frequency also turned up.

RNA transcripts provided the template for amplifying TCR beta CDR3 regions. HTBI primers primed a first-round RT-PCR, and a second-round multiplex PCR followed. TCRdb reanalysed the multiplex PCR reads using MiXCR and keeps one entry per CDR3 protein. The data show approximately 700,000 distinct CDR3 sequences, about 38% seen once. CDR3 length: 15 amino acids. CDR1 is SEHNR, CDR2 FQNEAQ, per germline (reference sequence). The V gene end was trimmed by 6 bases and the J gene end by 2 bases; junction bases not matched to a gene: 7. This clonotype was seen just once. What it binds is not known. The specimen sequenced was peripheral blood. This sequence was found in an adult man with Graves' ophthalmopathy. The chain joins TRBV7-9 to TRBJ2-7; 10 positions agree with TRBD2. This CDR3 reads CASSPPSGGTYEQYF. The CDR3 DNA follows: TGTGCCAGCAGTCCGCCTAGCGGGGGCACCTACGAGCAGTACTTC.